What follows are 24 T cell receptor beta chains derived from one specimen sequenced in a study of technical replicates of blood from a few donors. The assay was immunoSEQ multiplex PCR, and TCRdb's table has in-frame clones only and misses some. The sample yields tens of thousands of clones, approximately 86% seen once. The specimen was PBMCs. All receptors derive from a human donor in good health. Some clones in this sample may be carry-over from other donors' samples.

The chain has TRBV20-1 and TRBJ1-4, with 7 bases identical to TRBD1. The trim removed 6 bases at V and 7 bases at J, leaving 2 bases unmatched. Germline CDR1 is DFQATT and CDR2 is SNEGSKA (reference sequence). The CDR3 length is 11 residues. The CDR3 loop is CSANRGEKLFF. The CDR3, as DNA: TGCAGTGCAAACAGGGGTGAAAAACTGTTTTTT.

The rearrangement links TRBV7-3 to TRBJ2-2; D possibly corresponds to TRBD2 (5 bases). Trimming stripped 5 bases from V and 4 bases from J, with 14 bases between. The CDR3 loop spans 15 amino acids. Germline assignment: CDR1 SGHTA and CDR2 FQGTGA. CDR3 nucleotide sequence: TGTGCCAGCAGCCCCGGCCTAGCAGGCACCGGGGAGCTGTTTTTT. Translated, it gives CASSPGLAGTGELFF.

This sequence joins TRBV7-7 and TRBJ2-1, with TRBD1 identical over 7 bases. CDR1 is SSHAT, CDR2 FNYEAQ, per germline (reference sequence). With 3 bases clipped from V and 9 bases from J, the junction kept 8 bases outside the gene matches. This CDR3 is built from 14 residues. The CDR3 loop is CASSFRQGVGEQFF. CDR3 coding DNA: TGTGCCAGCAGCTTTCGGCAGGGGGTCGGTGAGCAGTTCTTC.

This clone was observed a few times. The chain employs TRBV29-1 and TRBJ1-1; D is perhaps TRBD1 (5 bases). The length of the CDR3 is 13 residues. Trimming removed 7 bases at V and 3 bases at J, with 15 bases between. Per germline, CDR1 SQVTM and CDR2 ANQGSEA. The CDR3 DNA follows: TGCAGCGCCCGGCAGGACACATACACTGAAGCTTTCTTT. Translating gives CSARQDTYTEAFF.

This chain joins TRBV18 and TRBJ1-6; D gene ambiguous. The CDR3 is 14 amino acids. Trimming removed 3 bases from V and 10 bases from J, with 13 bases in between. The germline gives CDR1 KGHSH, CDR2 LQKENI. This CDR3 reads CASSPSSGESPLHF. The DNA for the CDR3 is TGTGCCAGCTCACCGTCGTCCGGGGAATCACCCCTCCACTTT.

The genes are TRBV18 and TRBJ2-7; 8 positions agree with TRBD2. Germline-derived CDR1 and CDR2 are KGHSH and LQKENI. V shed 3 bases, J shed 5 bases, and the junction held 6 bases outside the gene matches. This CDR3 region has 14 residues. The CDR3 coding sequence is TGTGCCAGCTCACCCGGACTCGGGGGGGACGAGCAGTACTTC. Translating it yields CASSPGLGGDEQYF.

V and J are TRBV5-1 and TRBJ1-4, with D perhaps TRBD1 (6 bases). The CDR3 length is 14 residues. CDR1 and CDR2 (germline): SGHRS, YFSETQ. V was trimmed by 0 bases and J by 7 bases, leaving 10 bases between them. The CDR3 loop is CASSLEQGREKLFF. The DNA of the CDR3 is TGCGCCAGCAGCTTGGAACAGGGACGTGAAAAACTGTTTTTT.

CDR3 region: CASIPANTGELFF. In DNA form, the CDR3 reads TGTGCCAGCATTCCAGCGAACACCGGGGAGCTGTTTTTT. This chain links TRBV6-1 with TRBJ2-2; D remains ambiguous. Trimming left V 7 bases short and J 0 bases short, with 6 bases between. CDR1 and CDR2 from the germline V gene are MNHNS and SASEGT. The CDR3 spans 13 residues.

The chain joins TRBV6-5 to TRBJ2-1; 7 nucleotides align to TRBD2. From germline, CDR1 is MNHEY and CDR2 SVGAGI. Trimming at V came to 4 bases and at J to 7 bases, leaving 4 bases not matched to a gene. This CDR3 contains 13 residues. CDR3 in amino acids: CASSLGGRNEQFF. CDR3 DNA: TGTGCCAGCAGTTTGGGGGGGAGGAATGAGCAGTTCTTC.

This chain uses TRBV19 with TRBJ2-7, with 7 bases identical to TRBD1. Unmatched junction bases numbered 6, after V lost 4 bases and J lost 6 bases. The CDR3 runs to 13 residues. Germline CDR1 is LNHDA and CDR2 is SQIVND (reference sequence). The CDR3 nucleotides read TGTGCCAGTAGTAGGACAGGCCGCGGCGAGCAGTACTTC. Residues: CASSRTGRGEQYF.

The chain couples TRBV5-6 to TRBJ2-7, with D possibly matching TRBD2 (6 bases). V lost 1 base to trimming and J lost 3 bases, with 8 bases between them. This CDR3 is built from 13 residues. The V gene's germline CDR1 is SGHDT and CDR2 YYEEEE. The chain's CDR3 is CASSLRGGYEQYF. The CDR3 DNA reads TGTGCCAGCAGCTTGCGGGGAGGCTACGAGCAGTACTTC.

This clone has just one count. This sequence joins TRBV28 and TRBJ2-5; 8 positions match TRBD2. Germline CDR1 and CDR2: MDHEN and SYDVKM. V lost 7 bases, J lost 4 bases, and 5 bases stayed unmatched. The CDR3 loop spans 13 amino acids. CDR3 protein: CASKWSGRETQYF. The CDR3 DNA reads TGTGCCAGCAAATGGAGCGGGAGAGAGACCCAGTACTTC. Full variable domain (rest looked up from reference TRBV28 and TRBJ2-5): DVKVTQSSRYLVKRTGEKVFLECVQDMDHENMFWYRQDPGLGLRLIYFSYDVKMKEKGDIPEGYSVSREKKERFSLILESASTNQTSMYLCASKWSGRETQYFGPGTRLLVL.

This clone was counted a single time. The rearrangement uses TRBV4-3 and TRBJ1-6; possibly TRBD1 for D (6 bases). CDR3 length: 19 residues. The ends were cut back, 5 bases at V and 8 bases at J, with 28 bases in the middle. Per germline, CDR1 LGHNA and CDR2 YSLEER. CDR3 sequence: CASSSPGAGASAGDSPLHF. DNA of the CDR3: TGCGCCAGCAGCTCCCCTGGGGCAGGGGCGTCCGCAGGAGATTCACCCCTCCACTTT.

The chain couples TRBV7-9 to TRBJ1-2; a weak D match, TRBD1 (6 bases). The CDR3 runs 13 residues. The V and J ends lost 5 bases and 8 bases respectively, with 15 bases between them. Looked up from germline, CDR1 is SEHNR and CDR2 is FQNEAQ (reference sequence). CDR3 region: CASSVEGHSGYTF. CDR3 coding DNA: TGTGCCAGCAGCGTTGAGGGACATAGCGGCTACACCTTC.

This chain uses TRBV5-1 with TRBJ1-2, with 7 nucleotides matching TRBD1. Germline loops: CDR1 SGHRS, CDR2 YFSETQ. This CDR3 is 13 amino acids long. V trimming: 4 bases; J trimming: 8 bases; junction bases outside the gene matches: 8. The CDR3 here is CASSTDRVEGYTF. Written as DNA, the CDR3 is TGCGCCAGCAGCACAGACAGGGTAGAGGGCTACACCTTC.

This rearrangement joins TRBV19 to TRBJ2-2; 9 bases are shared with TRBD2. Looked up from germline, CDR1 is LNHDA and CDR2 is SQIVND (reference sequence). Trimming removed 10 bases from V and 3 bases from J; junction bases left unmatched: 12. The CDR3 covers 16 residues. CDR3 sequence reads: CATRGGEAPDTGELFF. Here the CDR3 DNA reads TGTGCCACCCGCGGGGGGGAAGCTCCGGACACCGGGGAGCTGTTTTTT.

V and J are TRBV2 and TRBJ2-7; D remains ambiguous. Germline CDR1 reads SNHLY; CDR2 reads FYNNEI. The V and J ends lost 3 bases and 2 bases respectively, with 20 bases between them. CDR3 length: 17 amino acids. The CDR3 DNA is TGTGCCAGCAGTGACTCGACGGTGCGGCAAGCCCCCTACGAGCAGTACTTC. Translating gives CASSDSTVRQAPYEQYF.

The chain combines TRBV7-3 with TRBJ2-1; the match to TRBD2 covers 8 bases. V gave up 5 bases and J gave up 4 bases; unmatched junction bases: 13. CDR1 is SGHTA and CDR2 is FQGTGA in the germline V gene. The CDR3 sequence is 17 residues long. This CDR3 is CASSKTGGPSSYNEQFF. DNA for the CDR3: TGTGCCAGCAGCAAAACGGGAGGGCCTTCCTCATACAATGAGCAGTTCTTC.

The V gene is TRBV7-2, the J gene TRBJ1-1; D is unresolved. V lost 1 base and J lost 1, with 10 bases in between. CDR1 and CDR2 (germline): SGHTA, FQGNSA. CDR3 length equals 15 residues. CDR3 bases: TGTGCCAGCAGCTTAGGCGGCCCGGGGAACACTGAAGCTTTCTTT. This translates into CASSLGGPGNTEAFF.

In this sample, this clone turned up once. This chain uses TRBV29-1 with TRBJ2-7; D not certain. The V and J ends lost 6 bases and 2 bases respectively, with 5 bases between them. CDR3 size: 10 residues. CDR1 SQVTM and CDR2 ANQGSEA come from the germline V gene. The CDR3 reads CSVYTYEQYF. The CDR3 coding sequence is TGCAGCGTGTATACCTACGAGCAGTACTTC.

This chain joins TRBV30 and TRBJ2-7; 8 nucleotides agree with TRBD2. CDR1 and CDR2 from the germline V gene are GTSNPN and SVGIG (reference sequence). With V trimmed by 5 bases and J by 6 bases, 6 bases remained unmatched. There are 12 residues in the CDR3. The CDR3 bases are TGTGCCTGGTCACTAGCGGTCGGCGAGCAGTACTTC. It encodes CAWSLAVGEQYF.

This rearrangement joins TRBV4-2 to TRBJ1-4; D is undetermined. Per germline, CDR1 LGHNA and CDR2 YNFKEQ. The CDR3 is 16 amino acids. Trimming took 0 bases from V and 5 from J, leaving 13 bases between them. The CDR3 spells CASSQDPAGRNEKLFF. CDR3 nucleotides: TGTGCCAGCAGCCAAGATCCCGCGGGGAGAAATGAAAAACTGTTTTTT.

The rearrangement links TRBV7-2 to TRBJ1-3; D possibly corresponds to TRBD1 (6 bases). Per germline, CDR1 SGHTA and CDR2 FQGNSA. This CDR3 is 15 amino acids long. Trimming pared 1 base from V and 4 bases from J, leaving 11 bases between. CDR3 DNA: TGTGCCAGCAGCTTAGGAACAGGGTACGGAAACACCATATATTTT. This sequence encodes CASSLGTGYGNTIYF.

The chain combines TRBV9 with TRBJ2-7; D gene ambiguous. V was clipped by 0 bases and J by 2 bases, with 9 bases between them. The CDR3 runs 14 residues. Germline CDR1 SGDLS, CDR2 YYNGEE. CDR3 protein: CASSVGAETYEQYF. CDR3 nucleotides: TGTGCCAGCAGCGTAGGGGCCGAAACCTACGAGCAGTACTTC.